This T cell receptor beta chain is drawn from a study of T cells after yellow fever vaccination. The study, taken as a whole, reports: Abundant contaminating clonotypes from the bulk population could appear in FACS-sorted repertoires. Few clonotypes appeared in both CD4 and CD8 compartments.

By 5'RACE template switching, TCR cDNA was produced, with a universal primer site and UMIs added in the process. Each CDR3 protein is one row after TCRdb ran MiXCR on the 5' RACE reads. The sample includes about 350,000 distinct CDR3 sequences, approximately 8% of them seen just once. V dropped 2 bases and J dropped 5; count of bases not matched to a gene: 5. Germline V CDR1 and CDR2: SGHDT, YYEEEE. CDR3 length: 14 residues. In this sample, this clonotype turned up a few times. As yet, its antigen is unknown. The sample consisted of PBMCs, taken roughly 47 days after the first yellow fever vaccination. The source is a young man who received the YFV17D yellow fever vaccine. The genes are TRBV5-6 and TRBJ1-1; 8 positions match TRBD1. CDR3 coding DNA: TGTGCCAGCAGCTTACGGACAGGGAAGACTGAAGCTTTCTTT. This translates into CASSLRTGKTEAFF.